This T cell receptor beta chain was sequenced in a study of OX40 agonist ivuxolimab in advanced cancers. This clone was recorded only once. The antigen is unknown. Germline values: CDR1 MDHEN, CDR2 SYDVKM. This CDR3 is built from 16 residues. Between the trimmed V and J ends, which lost 6 bases and 2 bases, there was a span of 18 bases. Notes on the study in general: Some of the nonresponding patients also showed low levels of normalized T-cell clonal expansion.

The repertoire was sequenced with immunoSEQ multiplex PCR; TCRdb's copy has only in-frame clones and lacks some. The data hold approximately 100,000 clones, with approximately 85% observed a single time. The gene calls are TRBV28 and TRBJ2-3, with TRBD2 as a possible D gene (5 bases). The material sequenced was CD4+ or CD8+ T cells sorted from blood, taken in a trial of the OX40 agonist ivuxolimab. The TCR comes from an adult with an advanced solid tumor such as melanoma, head and neck, liver or kidney cancer. CDR3 nucleotides: TGTGCCAGCAGGAAACGGAGCGGAACCTCCACAGATACGCAGTATTTT. Translating it yields CASRKRSGTSTDTQYF.